What follows describes a single T cell receptor beta chain. Ten or more counts support this clonotype. Its recognized antigen is unknown. No clone much larger than this one lies a single base away; base qualities are absent. TCRdb records Illumina HiSeq 2000 as the sequencer. TCR beta chain libraries were generated through multiplex PCR amplification. The amplified TCR beta chain products were analyzed by high-throughput sequencing. TCRdb reprocessed the public reads (quality trimming at Q25 with fastp, clone calling with MiXCR) and kept in-frame beta chains. Each entry merges the rows of one CDR3 protein and shows their most common DNA and genes. The sample table shows approximately 100,000 distinct CDR3 sequences, and more than 25% are seen once. The leading ten clones occupy approximately 6% of the sample. V sheds 5 bases and J sheds 4 bases, leaving 7 bases between their ends. CDR1 and CDR2 (SGDLS, YYNGEE) derive from the germline V gene. The CDR3 runs 12 residues from the cysteine to the phenylalanine. Solely the CDR3 DNA is kept, with 36 bases framed from the first base.

Lymph node samples came from the axillary draining lymph nodes of breast cancer patients. These data belong to a study of breast tumors, draining lymph nodes, adjacent tissues (TCRdb year 2016). For the study in its entirety: Breast cancer patients provided tumor, adjacent nontumor tissue and axillary lymph nodes, and the study compared the TCR beta repertoires across these three sources. The study aimed to assess the relationships and possible T-cell exchange between tumor, surrounding tissue and draining lymph node repertoires in human breast cancer. The investigation overall reported the following: In luminal-like breast cancer, tumor and nontumor tissue repertoires resembled each other significantly more than in basal-like breast cancer. Tumor T-cell repertoires showed less diversity than lymph node repertoires and more diversity than nontumor tissue repertoires, and tumor T-cell repertoires showed preferential V and J gene usage. The data were considered consistent with most tumor T cells being derived from the lymph node and subsequently expanding within tumor tissue. The conclusion that tumor T cells originate in lymph nodes was presented as consistent with a hypothesis rather than as directly demonstrated.

What was sequenced was axillary lymph node tissue. The source is a female donor with breast cancer. Some clones in this sample may be carry-over from other donors' samples. Recombination joined TRBV9 with TRBJ1-3; the D segment cannot be called with confidence. The sequenced DNA is TGTGCCAGCAGTGAGAACGGAAACACCATATATTTT. This gives the protein CASSENGNTIYF.